This record concerns one TCR beta chain sequence. Antigen specificity is unknown. Only in-frame clones appear in the TCRdb table, and some are missing; sequencing was by immunoSEQ multiplex PCR. This table holds around 2.5 million clones, approximately 93% found once. The CDR3 totals 14 residues. The germline gives CDR1 MDHEN, CDR2 SYDVKM. V gave up 11 bases and J gave up 0 bases; unmatched junction bases: 7. In the CD4+ fraction, cells were divided into CD45RA+ naive and CD45RA-negative memory subsets. The entry originates in a study of shared clonotypes between healthy human individuals. The study's findings and limits: Compared with clonotypes that all four donors shared, non-shared clonotypes had lower generation probabilities.

V is TRBV28 and J is TRBJ2-1, with 7 positions matching TRBD1. The sequenced material came from naive CD4+ T cells from PBMCs. Subset specified: CD45RA+ positively selected. This TCR derives from a man aged 18 to 29 in good health. Some clones in this sample may be carry-over from other donors' samples. The CDR3 loop is CAVRQGDSYNEQFF. In nucleotides, the CDR3 is TGTGCCGTCAGACAGGGTGACTCCTACAATGAGCAGTTCTTC.